This TCR beta chain originates from a study of human T cells and chemical hapten exposure. General study findings and limits: Alopecia affected the donors, so their immune response may differ from healthy people's.

Germline assignment: CDR1 SGDLS and CDR2 YYNGEE. This CDR3 is 16 amino acids long. V was shortened by 0 bases and J by 4 bases, with 15 bases between the two germline ends. In the original workflow: TCR counts had a median of about 94,000 per sample and spanned about 23,224 to 690,600. TCRdb re-called the RACE reads through MiXCR, storing one row per CDR3 protein. TCRdb assigned the V and J calls; the authors' analysis was not used. This table has roughly 260,000 distinct CDR3 sequences, 8.6% appearing once. This clonotype has only a few counts. Its antigen is unidentified. Time point in this sample: pre-sensitization, week 0. Treatment: therapeutic diphenylcyclopropenone sensitization with weekly scalp DPC.

The receptor was derived from a woman aged 40 to 55 with alopecia areata. Some clones in this sample may be carry-over from other donors' samples. This chain links TRBV9 with TRBJ2-3; the D is unclear. This specimen consisted of whole blood, obtained in connection with sensitization to the hapten diphenylcyclopropenone (DPC). CDR3 amino acids: CASSVGRGGPSDTQYF. For the CDR3, the DNA is TGTGCCAGCAGCGTAGGAAGAGGCGGACCCTCAGATACGCAGTATTTT.